These 27 T cell receptor beta chains originate from one sample sequenced in a study of T cell repertoires in cytomegalovirus infection (dated by TCRdb to between 2019 and 2020). The instrument given in TCRdb is Illumina HiSeq 1500. TCRdb took the public reads, trimmed them with fastp at Q25, ran MiXCR for clone calling and kept in-frame beta chains. Identical CDR3 protein sequences are pooled into one entry, listed with their most common genes and DNA. The sample data list approximately 500,000 distinct CDR3 sequences, and approximately 10% of these were observed just once. The top ten constitute more than 8.5% of the sample. The sequenced material came from PBMCs. These receptors were collected from a human donor in good health (CMV status not recorded). Some clones in this sample may be carry-over from other donors' samples.

This clonotype was counted a few times. The J gene is TRBJ1-3, the V gene TRBV3-1, with D uncertain. The CDR3 is made up of 15 amino acids. Germline V gene data show CDR1 as LGHDT and CDR2 as YNNKEL (reference sequence). V was trimmed by 0 bases and J by 0 bases, leaving 6 bases between them. CDR3 loop: CASSQDGYSGNTIYF. DNA of the CDR3: TGTGCCAGCAGCCAAGACGGATACTCTGGAAACACCATATATTTT.

This clonotype was counted ten times or more. The chain is built from TRBV20-1 and TRBJ1-4, with 10 bases lining up with TRBD1. J was trimmed by 1 base and V by 4 bases; bases with no gene match: 9. CDR1 is DFQATT, CDR2 SNEGSKA, per germline (reference sequence). The CDR3 extends over 17 amino acids. The CDR3 DNA reads TGCAGTGCTAAACTGACGGGACAGGGGTTAACTAATGAAAAACTGTTTTTT. Its protein product is CSAKLTGQGLTNEKLFF.

This clonotype was recorded many times. This chain connects TRBV20-1 to TRBJ1-1, with D possibly TRBD1 on 5 matching bases. Germline loops: CDR1 DFQATT, CDR2 SNEGSKA (reference sequence). Trimming stripped 6 bases from V and 5 bases from J, with 13 bases between. The CDR3 loop spans 12 amino acids. The CDR3 nucleotides are TGCAGTGCAGGAGTGGGGGGGACTGAAGCTTTCTTT. The encoded protein is CSAGVGGTEAFF.

In its sample, this clonotype was seen many times. The chain carries TRBV10-3 and TRBJ2-2; D uncertain. V was pared by 8 bases and J by 1 base, with 11 bases between. This CDR3 contains 14 residues. Germline V gene data show CDR1 as ENHRY and CDR2 as SYGVKD. The CDR3 DNA follows: TGTGCCATCCGAGCAATTCTGAACACCGGGGAGCTGTTTTTT. Translating gives CAIRAILNTGELFF.

The chain carries TRBV19 and TRBJ2-4, with a weak D call TRBD2 (5 bases). Germline loops: CDR1 LNHDA, CDR2 SQIVND (reference sequence). There are 16 residues in the CDR3. Trimming took 3 bases from V and 1 from J, leaving 13 bases between them. CDR3 region: CASSMTRRLAKNIQYF. The CDR3 DNA sequence: TGTGCCAGTAGTATGACCAGGAGGTTGGCCAAAAACATTCAGTACTTC.

This clonotype was found many times. The chain carries TRBV2 and TRBJ1-1; D is possibly TRBD1 (5 bases). Trimming removed 7 bases at V and 7 bases at J, with 10 bases between. The CDR3 sequence is 11 residues long. Germline CDR1 and CDR2: SNHLY and FYNNEI. CDR3 region: CASKGLGEAFF. The CDR3 bases are TGTGCCAGCAAGGGGTTAGGTGAAGCTTTCTTT.

This clonotype was recorded many times. DNA of the CDR3: TGTGCCAGCAGCTTAGAAGTACAGGGGTGGGCTTTCTTT. This encodes CASSLEVQGWAFF. The genes are TRBV7-2 and TRBJ1-1; 7 nucleotides agree with TRBD1. Trimming took 1 base from V and 11 from J; bases not matched to a gene: 7. The length of the CDR3 is 13 residues. Germline loops: CDR1 SGHTA, CDR2 FQGNSA.

This clonotype occurred many times. The chain recombines TRBV11-2 with TRBJ2-3; 10 bases map to TRBD1. Per the germline V gene, CDR1 is SGHAT and CDR2 is FQNNGV. This CDR3 comprises 15 residues. Trimming took 5 bases from V and 5 from J; bases not matched to a gene: 7. The CDR3, as DNA: TGTGCCAGCAGCGCGCGACAGGGGGCGAAAGATACGCAGTATTTT. Protein sequence: CASSARQGAKDTQYF.

This clonotype has a count of ten or more. The gene calls are TRBV4-2 and TRBJ2-1; D gene ambiguous. The CDR3 is made up of 14 amino acids. CDR1 and CDR2 (germline): LGHNA, YNFKEQ. V was pared by 0 bases and J by 6 bases, with 9 bases between. The CDR3 bases are TGTGCCAGCAGCCAAGATTTGGCTTCCAATGAGCAGTTCTTC. It translates to CASSQDLASNEQFF.

The J gene is TRBJ2-4, the V gene TRBV28; 8 bases are a match to TRBD1. Trimming took 3 bases from V and 4 from J; bases not matched to a gene: 8. The germline CDR1 and CDR2 sequences are MDHEN and SYDVKM. The CDR3 has 16 amino acids. The CDR3 loop is CASSFRQGTQKNIQYF. The CDR3 DNA follows: TGTGCCAGCAGTTTCCGACAGGGGACACAAAAAAACATTCAGTACTTC.

This clonotype was counted at least ten times. The chain has TRBV28 and TRBJ2-4, with a weak D call TRBD1 (6 bases). The CDR3 totals 15 residues. The V and J ends lost 5 bases and 0 bases respectively, with 11 bases between them. Germline V gene lookup returns CDR1 MDHEN and CDR2 SYDVKM. The chain's CDR3 is CASSKGQLAKNIQYF. In nucleotides, the CDR3 is TGTGCCAGCAGTAAAGGACAGCTAGCCAAAAACATTCAGTACTTC.

This clonotype appeared many times. The chain employs TRBV6-5 and TRBJ1-1; 9 bases agree with TRBD1. CDR1 is MNHEY, CDR2 SVGAGI, per germline. The CDR3 runs to 14 residues. The J segment lost 1 base and the V segment lost 5 bases, leaving 2 bases of the junction unmatched. The CDR3 protein is CASSQTGGNTEAFF. The CDR3 nucleotides are TGTGCCAGCAGTCAGACAGGGGGGAACACTGAAGCTTTCTTT.

In its sample, this clonotype was seen a few times. V usage is TRBV7-9 and J usage is TRBJ1-1, with TRBD1 matching over 8 bases. Losses at the gene ends were 5 bases for V and 9 bases for J; bases not matched to a gene: 11. CDR3 length equals 14 residues. The germline V gene encodes CDR1 SEHNR and CDR2 FQNEAQ (reference sequence). The CDR3 sequence: CASSRGQGTTKAFF. CDR3 DNA: TGTGCCAGCAGCCGAGGACAGGGAACTACCAAAGCTTTCTTT. Using reference TRBV7-9 and TRBJ1-1 for the parts outside the CDR3, the full variable domain is DTGVSQNPRHKITKRGQNVTFRCDPISEHNRLYWYRQTLGQGPEFLTYFQNEAQLEKSRLLSDRFSAERPKGSFSTLEIQRTEQGDSAMYLCASSRGQGTTKAFFGQGTRLTVV.

This chain links TRBV5-4 with TRBJ1-2; possible D gene TRBD1, 5 bases. Germline V gives CDR1 SGHNT, CDR2 YYREEE (reference sequence). The V gene lost 4 bases and the J gene lost 0 bases, with 13 bases spanning the gap. The CDR3 is made up of 15 amino acids. CDR3 sequence (DNA): TGTGCCAGCAGCCCGGGGAACAGGTCTAACTATGGCTACACCTTC. Its translation is CASSPGNRSNYGYTF.

The chain employs TRBV4-1 and TRBJ2-1, with D unclear. The CDR3 runs to 16 residues. Germline V lookup: CDR1 MGHRA, CDR2 YSYEKL. The V end lost 3 bases, the J end lost 6 bases, and 18 bases lay between the germline ends. The CDR3 nucleotides read TGCGCCAGCAGCCAGGTGGTAGTTATGACGGGCAATGAGCAGTTCTTC. This encodes CASSQVVVMTGNEQFF.

This clonotype has a count of ten or more. This chain uses TRBV11-2 with TRBJ2-3; no clear D gene. CDR1 is SGHAT and CDR2 is FQNNGV in the germline V gene. The CDR3 consists of 14 residues. The V end was cut by 8 bases, the J end by 2 bases, with 14 bases between. The CDR3 region is CASADQVVTDTQYF. DNA for the CDR3: TGTGCCAGCGCCGATCAGGTAGTCACAGATACGCAGTATTTT.

This clonotype was recorded a few times. The chain employs TRBV28 and TRBJ2-1; 8 positions agree with TRBD2. CDR1 and CDR2 from the germline V gene are MDHEN and SYDVKM. The J segment lost 0 bases and the V segment lost 1 base, leaving 17 bases of the junction unmatched. This CDR3 region has 21 residues. The CDR3 region has the DNA TGTGCCAGCAGTTTATCGACATTAGGACTAGCCGATTTTAGCTCCTACAATGAGCAGTTCTTC. This translates into CASSLSTLGLADFSSYNEQFF.

This clonotype has a handful of counts. The chain is built from TRBV18 and TRBJ1-2; 9 nucleotides align to TRBD1. The CDR3 runs 15 residues. Germline V gene data show CDR1 as KGHSH and CDR2 as LQKENI. The V segment lost 0 bases and the J segment 4 bases; nucleotides outside the gene matches: 3. Written as DNA, the CDR3 is TGTGCCAGCTCACCACCCAGGACAGGGGTCTATGGCTACACCTTC. As protein: CASSPPRTGVYGYTF.

The V and J genes are TRBV18 and TRBJ2-7; 10 positions agree with TRBD2. V dropped 1 base and J dropped 4; count of bases not matched to a gene: 10. Per the germline V gene, CDR1 is KGHSH and CDR2 is LQKENI. The CDR3 is 17 amino acids. CDR3: CASSPLYGAGGSYEQYF. The CDR3 DNA reads TGTGCCAGCTCACCACTGTACGGAGCGGGAGGGTCTTACGAGCAGTACTTC.

This clonotype was counted a single time. The chain joins TRBV7-3 to TRBJ2-1, with 7 bases aligning to TRBD2. V was clipped by 5 bases and J by 6 bases; unmatched bases: 13. The CDR3 runs 16 residues. Germline CDR1 is SGHTA and CDR2 is FQGTGA. The CDR3 sequence is CASSASTSSIPNEQFF. CDR3 DNA: TGTGCCAGCAGCGCCTCGACTAGCAGTATACCCAATGAGCAGTTCTTC.

In its sample, this clonotype was seen many times. The chain links TRBV6-1 to TRBJ1-4; 7 bases fit TRBD1. Trimming cost V 5 bases and J 8 bases; bases outside gene matches: 14. Per the germline V gene, CDR1 is MNHNS and CDR2 is SASEGT. CDR3 length: 16 residues. The CDR3, as DNA: TGTGCCAGCAGTATACAGGCAGGGGGAGGTATAGAAAAACTGTTTTTT. This encodes CASSIQAGGGIEKLFF.

This clonotype was recorded at least ten times. The V gene is TRBV10-3, the J gene TRBJ1-1; the D gene is possibly TRBD1 (5 bases). This CDR3 contains 15 residues. The germline gives CDR1 ENHRY, CDR2 SYGVKD. V lost 5 bases and J lost 3, with 16 bases in between. The CDR3 region is CAISPGSGWDTEAFF. The CDR3 bases are TGTGCCATCAGTCCAGGGTCCGGTTGGGACACTGAAGCTTTCTTT.

This clonotype was observed at least ten times. J is TRBJ2-4 and V is TRBV7-9; no firm D call. This CDR3 spans 12 amino acids. The ends were cut back, 5 bases at V and 5 bases at J, with 7 bases in the middle. CDR1 SEHNR and CDR2 FQNEAQ come from the germline V gene (reference sequence). The CDR3 spells CASSPSENIQYF. Here the CDR3 DNA reads TGTGCCAGCAGCCCCTCGGAAAACATTCAGTACTTC. The entire variable domain, with the rest obtained from reference TRBV7-9 and TRBJ2-4, is as follows: DTGVSQNPRHKITKRGQNVTFRCDPISEHNRLYWYRQTLGQGPEFLTYFQNEAQLEKSRLLSDRFSAERPKGSFSTLEIQRTEQGDSAMYLCASSPSENIQYFGAGTRLSVL.

V usage is TRBV12-5 and J usage is TRBJ2-5; D is possibly TRBD2 (5 bases). Germline V gives CDR1 LGHNT, CDR2 FRNRAP. This CDR3 has 13 residues. V gave up 6 bases and J gave up 4 bases, with 12 bases separating them. The CDR3 here is CASGGGLGETQYF. The CDR3 DNA reads as TGTGCTAGTGGAGGAGGCTTGGGAGAGACCCAGTACTTC.

This clonotype was counted at least ten times. This sequence joins TRBV5-4 and TRBJ2-7, with 8 nucleotides matching TRBD2. There are 13 residues in the CDR3. The V gene's germline CDR1 is SGHNT and CDR2 YYREEE (reference sequence). With 4 bases clipped from V and 3 bases from J, the junction kept 3 bases outside the gene matches. CDR3 region: CASSRSGGYEQYF. In nucleotides, the CDR3 is TGTGCCAGCAGCCGCAGCGGGGGCTACGAGCAGTACTTC.

This clonotype was seen at least ten times. The V call is TRBV28, the J call TRBJ2-3; a possible D gene is TRBD1 (5 bases). Trimming left V 5 bases short and J 1 base short, with 19 bases between. Germline V lookup: CDR1 MDHEN, CDR2 SYDVKM. The CDR3 is 17 amino acids. The CDR3 DNA sequence: TGTGCCAGCAGTACCCCCAGGGCGGTGGGCGGCACAGATACGCAGTATTTT. Protein sequence: CASSTPRAVGGTDTQYF.

Regarding this clonotype: This sequence may be a read error, since a much larger clone differs from it by one base. J is TRBJ1-2 and V is TRBV5-6; D is possibly TRBD1 (5 bases). Trimming cost V 0 bases and J 3 bases, with 12 bases left between them. Germline CDR1 SGHDT, CDR2 YYEEEE. CDR3 length: 15 residues. CDR3: CASSLDQGLDYGYTF. In nucleotides, the CDR3 is TGTGCCAGCAGCTTGGATCAGGGCCTTGACTATGGCTACACCTTC. Looking up the rest from reference TRBV5-6 and TRBJ1-2 gives the full variable domain: DAGVTQSPTHLIKTRGQQVTLRCSPKSGHDTVSWYQQALGQGPQFIFQYYEEEERQRGNFPDRFSGHQFPNYSSELNVNALLLGDSALYLCASSLDQGLDYGYTFGSGTRLTVV.